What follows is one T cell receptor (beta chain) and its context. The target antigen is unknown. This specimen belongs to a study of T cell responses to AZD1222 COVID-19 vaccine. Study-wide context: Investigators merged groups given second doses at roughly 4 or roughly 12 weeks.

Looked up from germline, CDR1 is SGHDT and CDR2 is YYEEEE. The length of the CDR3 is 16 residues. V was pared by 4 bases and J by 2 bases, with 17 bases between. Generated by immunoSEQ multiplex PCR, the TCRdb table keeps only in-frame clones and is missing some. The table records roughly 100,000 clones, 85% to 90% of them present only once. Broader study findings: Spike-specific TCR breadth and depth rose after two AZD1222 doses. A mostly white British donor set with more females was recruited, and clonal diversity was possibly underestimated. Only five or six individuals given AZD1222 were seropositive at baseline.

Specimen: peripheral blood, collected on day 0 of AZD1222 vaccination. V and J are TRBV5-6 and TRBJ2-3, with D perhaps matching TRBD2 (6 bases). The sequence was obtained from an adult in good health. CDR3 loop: CASSPRGGGLTDTQYF. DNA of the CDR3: TGTGCCAGCAGCCCTAGAGGTGGAGGGCTCACAGATACGCAGTATTTT.